This T cell receptor beta chain was observed in a study of blood T cell repertoires in COVID-19. This CDR3 contains 16 residues. Germline V lookup: CDR1 SGHNT, CDR2 YYREEE (reference sequence). V lost 2 bases, J lost 6 bases, and 7 bases stayed unmatched. Here immunoSEQ multiplex PCR was the method, and the copy in TCRdb shows in-frame clones only, minus some. The sample comprises a few hundred thousand clones, roughly four fifths of which are singletons, and about 5.4% rests with the top ten. The specimen was PBMCs or T cells enriched from blood (not recorded which). The rearrangement joins TRBV5-4 to TRBJ2-1; the match to TRBD2 covers 11 bases. The origin of this receptor is a woman aged 45-65 years who had recovered from COVID-19. The CDR3 sequence is CASSFSGRAPSNEQFF. For the CDR3, the DNA is TGTGCCAGCAGCTTTAGCGGGAGGGCCCCGAGCAATGAGCAGTTCTTC.